The 6 T cell receptor beta chains reported below all come from one sample, sequenced in a study of shared clonotypes between healthy human individuals. Only in-frame clones appear in the TCRdb table, and some are missing; sequencing was by immunoSEQ multiplex PCR. The sample has around 940,000 clones, roughly 72% seen once. Sequenced material: memory CD4+ T cells sorted from blood. The subset was: CD45RA-negative fraction. These receptors all stem from a man between 18 and 29 years old in good health.

The chain links TRBV5-1 to TRBJ2-5, with TRBD1 identical over 7 bases. The CDR3 runs to 15 residues. The V and J ends lost 4 bases and 5 bases, in that order; junction bases with no gene match: 11. Germline values: CDR1 SGHRS, CDR2 YFSETQ. The CDR3 DNA reads TGCGCCAGCAGCCTGTCCGCTGGCAGGGGGGAGACCCAGTACTTC. This gives the protein CASSLSAGRGETQYF.

V usage is TRBV9 and J usage is TRBJ2-5; perhaps TRBD2 as D (6 bases). The CDR3 contains 16 residues. CDR1 SGDLS and CDR2 YYNGEE come from the germline V gene. Trimming removed 4 bases from V and 1 base from J, with 17 bases in between. CDR3 in DNA: TGTGCCAGCAGCTCCTGGAGTAGCGGTTTCCAAGAGACCCAGTACTTC. Translated: CASSSWSSGFQETQYF.

A word on this clone: Within the sample, other DNA sequences also encode this same CDR3. The J gene is TRBJ1-5, the V gene TRBV5-5; D gene uncertain. The V end lost 4 bases, the J end lost 0 bases, and 11 bases lay between the germline ends. Germline CDR1 SGHKS, CDR2 YYEKEE (reference sequence). This CDR3 has 15 amino acids. CDR3 residues: CASSRTGDSNQPQHF. CDR3 sequence (DNA): TGTGCCAGCAGCCGGACCGGGGATAGCAATCAGCCCCAGCATTTT.

The genes are TRBV19 and TRBJ2-4, with TRBD1 identical over 10 bases. From germline, CDR1 is LNHDA and CDR2 SQIVND (reference sequence). J gave up 7 bases and V 7 bases, and 10 bases lay outside the gene matches. The length of the CDR3 is 15 residues. CDR3 region: CASISDRGQDNIQYF. The CDR3 region has the DNA TGTGCCAGTATCTCAGACAGGGGGCAGGATAACATTCAGTACTTC.

This clone appeared many times. This rearrangement joins TRBV7-8 to TRBJ1-2; no definite D call. Trimming took off 3 bases at V and 6 bases at J, with 11 bases between the two ends. Germline loops: CDR1 SGHVS, CDR2 FQNEAQ. The CDR3 extends over 13 amino acids. CDR3 DNA sequence: TGTGCCAGCAGCTTCGCAGGATCCGATGGCTACACCTTC. It encodes CASSFAGSDGYTF.

This clone has only one observation. The rearrangement joins TRBV4-3 to TRBJ2-3; 12 bases are shared with TRBD2. Germline V gives CDR1 LGHNA, CDR2 YSLEER. The junction had 2 bases not matched to a gene; V was cut back by 0 bases and J by 1 base. CDR3 size: 17 residues. CDR3 in amino acids: CASSQDWTSGGTDTQYF. The CDR3 DNA sequence: TGCGCCAGCAGCCAAGATTGGACTAGCGGGGGCACAGATACGCAGTATTTT.